The clone carrying this T cell receptor beta chain was seen at least ten times. Its antigen is undetermined. This sample was taken from a study of breast tumors, draining lymph nodes, adjacent tissues. The study, taken as a whole, reports: Data fit most tumor T cells coming from lymph node, expanding in tumor. Luminal-like breast cancer showed significantly higher tumor–nontumor repertoire similarity than basal-like. The lymph node origin of tumor T cells was framed as consistent with a hypothesis, not demonstrated.

One entry per CDR3 protein, called by TCRdb with MiXCR from the multiplex PCR reads. The sample lists approximately 90,000 distinct CDR3 sequences; approximately 28% were seen once. Axillary draining lymph nodes of breast cancer patients supplied the node samples. This CDR3 spans 15 amino acids. Germline CDR1 and CDR2: DFQATT and SNEGSKA (reference sequence). V was pared by 4 bases and J by 6 bases, with 19 bases between. This sequence was found in a female donor with breast cancer. Some clones in this sample may be carry-over from other donors' samples. The chain links TRBV20-1 to TRBJ2-1, with no clear D. The sequenced sample consisted of axillary lymph node tissue. CDR3 sequence reads: CSAKPQFGPLNEQFF. For the CDR3, the DNA is TGCAGTGCTAAGCCTCAGTTCGGCCCACTCAATGAGCAGTTCTTC.